The 23 T cell receptor beta chains reported below all come from one sample, sequenced in a study of T-cell reconstitution after alpha-beta-depleted transplantation in children. Unique molecular identifiers tagged the TCRbeta library. Using its own MiXCR run on the PCR reads, TCRdb lists one record per CDR3 protein. The repertoire holds roughly 180,000 distinct CDR3 sequences, with approximately 10% as singletons. This sample comprised PBMCs, obtained before TCRalphabeta/CD19-depleted stem cell transplant. These receptors originate from a boy between 2 and 10 years old with acute myeloid leukemia, due to receive a stem cell transplant.

Ten or more counts support this clonotype. V gene TRBV5-1 combines with J gene TRBJ2-1, with 7 nucleotides matching TRBD2. J was trimmed by 6 bases and V by 4 bases; bases with no gene match: 10. Germline V gene lookup returns CDR1 SGHRS and CDR2 YFSETQ. This CDR3 is 15 amino acids long. As DNA, the CDR3 is TGCGCCAGCAGCCTCATTGGGGAGGGCCTCAATGAGCAGTTCTTC. Amino acids: CASSLIGEGLNEQFF.

This clonotype was seen ten or more times. The chain uses TRBV20-1 and TRBJ1-2; TRBD1 might be the D (6 bases). The CDR3 sequence is 14 residues long. V lost 4 bases to trimming and J lost 1 base, with 13 bases between them. Germline V gene sequence: CDR1 DFQATT, CDR2 SNEGSKA (reference sequence). CDR3 bases: TGCAGTGCTAATGGAGGGGGGGGTAACTATGGCTACACCTTC. Translated, it gives CSANGGGGNYGYTF.

This clonotype was seen at least ten times. The chain has TRBV7-8 and TRBJ2-7, with D tentatively TRBD2 (6 bases). With 8 bases removed from V and 1 base from J, the gap between germline ends came to 15 bases. CDR1 is SGHVS, CDR2 FQNEAQ, per germline. The CDR3 contains 14 residues. CDR3 nucleotide sequence: TGTGCCAGCTCCCTGGCTAGCGCTTCCTACGAGCAGTACTTC. This translates into CASSLASASYEQYF. The whole variable domain, filled in from reference TRBV7-8 and TRBJ2-7, reads GAGVSQSPRYKVAKRGQDVALRCDPISGHVSLFWYQQALGQGPEFLTYFQNEAQLDKSGLPSDRFFAERPEGSVSTLKIQRTQQEDSAVYLCASSLASASYEQYFGPGTRLTVT.

The sample holds many counts of this clonotype. The CDR3 spells CASSFQGAENQPQHF. In nucleotides, the CDR3 is TGTGCCAGCAGTTTTCAGGGGGCGGAAAATCAGCCCCAGCATTTT. The V and J genes are TRBV28 and TRBJ1-5; 8 positions match TRBD1. Germline loops: CDR1 MDHEN, CDR2 SYDVKM. V shed 3 bases, J shed 4 bases, and the junction held 5 bases outside the gene matches. CDR3 length equals 15 residues.

This clonotype appeared many times. V and J are TRBV3-1 and TRBJ1-6; TRBD1 might be the D (5 bases). Deletions cut 4 bases from V and 8 bases from J, with 12 bases between. Germline CDR1 LGHDT, CDR2 YNNKEL (reference sequence). The CDR3 covers 14 residues. This chain's CDR3 is CASSLSGQYSPLHF. The CDR3 nucleotides read TGTGCCAGCAGCCTTTCGGGGCAATATTCACCCCTCCACTTT.

There are many counts of this clonotype. Lacking the conserved final phenylalanine or tryptophan, this CDR3 likely reflects a read error. The limits of the CDR3 on the DNA are not certain, so only TCRdb's listed CDR3 is given. The J gene is TRBJ1-2, the V gene TRBV12-3 or TRBV12-4; whether TRBD1, the table's D call, matches the DNA was not checked. Counting both end residues, the CDR3 totals 12 amino acids. CDR3 sequence: CASRMGTVYGYT.

This clonotype was found many times. The chain combines TRBV5-1 with TRBJ2-2; TRBD1 aligns across 7 bases. Trimming at V came to 0 bases and at J to 0 bases, leaving 5 bases not matched to a gene. The CDR3 runs 17 residues. From germline, CDR1 is SGHRS and CDR2 YFSETQ. CDR3 residues: CASSLDPQGTNTGELFF. The CDR3 DNA follows: TGCGCCAGCAGCTTGGACCCACAGGGGACGAACACCGGGGAGCTGTTTTTT.

Many counts were recorded for this clonotype. J is TRBJ1-2 and V is TRBV5-1, with D tentatively TRBD1 (6 bases). Trimming cost V 4 bases and J 7 bases, with 20 bases left between them. The length of the CDR3 is 15 residues. CDR1 SGHRS and CDR2 YFSETQ come from the germline V gene. The CDR3 DNA sequence: TGCGCCAGCAGCGAGACAGGTTCCACGATGGCTGGCTACACCTTC. Its protein product is CASSETGSTMAGYTF.

A single count supports this clonotype. The rearrangement links TRBV3-1 to TRBJ2-7, with TRBD2 matching over 9 bases. V was pared by 2 bases and J by 4 bases, with 9 bases of the junction left unmatched. Per the germline V gene, CDR1 is LGHDT and CDR2 is YNNKEL (reference sequence). The CDR3 sequence is 16 residues long. The CDR3 loop reads CASSQTRSTSGYEQYF. The CDR3 region has the DNA TGTGCCAGCAGCCAAACCCGCTCGACTAGCGGTTACGAGCAGTACTTC.

Many counts were recorded for this clonotype. The chain combines TRBV27 with TRBJ2-7; TRBD2 matches at 9 bases. The length of the CDR3 is 14 residues. V lost 0 bases to trimming and J lost 7 bases; unmatched junction nucleotides: 4. CDR1 is MNHEY and CDR2 is SMNVEV in the germline V gene (reference sequence). The CDR3 reads CASSLSAGGGEQYF. The CDR3 DNA is TGTGCCAGCAGTTTATCGGCGGGAGGGGGTGAGCAGTACTTC.

The V and J genes are TRBV2 and TRBJ2-7; the D gene is possibly TRBD2 (6 bases). Trimming took off 8 bases at V and 1 base at J, with 18 bases between the two ends. Germline CDR1 reads SNHLY; CDR2 reads FYNNEI. There are 15 residues in the CDR3. The CDR3 DNA sequence: TGTGCCAGCTCACGTGAGCGGGTTAGGTCCTACGAGCAGTACTTC. It specifies CASSRERVRSYEQYF.

The sample holds many counts of this clonotype. This sequence joins TRBV20-1 and TRBJ2-1; TRBD2 matches at 10 bases. Per germline, CDR1 DFQATT and CDR2 SNEGSKA (reference sequence). CDR3 length equals 16 residues. CDR3 residues: CSPRGPSGRRGVEQFF. The CDR3 DNA reads TGCAGCCCCAGGGGTCCTAGCGGGAGAAGAGGGGTTGAGCAGTTCTTC.

This clonotype appeared many times. This chain connects TRBV24-1 to TRBJ2-6; D gene unclear. The CDR3 contains 15 residues. CDR1 and CDR2 (germline): KGHDR, SFDVKD. Trimming left V 7 bases short and J 0 bases short, with 9 bases between. The CDR3 protein is CATSASFSGANVLTF. The CDR3 DNA is TGTGCCACCAGCGCCTCGTTCTCTGGGGCCAACGTCCTGACTTTC.

This clonotype appeared many times. V gene TRBV5-1 combines with J gene TRBJ2-3; D not certain. Looked up from germline, CDR1 is SGHRS and CDR2 is YFSETQ. V shed 0 bases and J shed 0 bases, with 11 bases lying between them. This CDR3 has 16 amino acids. CDR3 DNA: TGCGCCAGCAGCTTGGCCGTAAGGGATAGCACAGATACGCAGTATTTT. It yields the protein CASSLAVRDSTDTQYF.

Worth noting for this clonotype: The junction departs from germline at one end; a sequencing error may be responsible. The chain recombines TRBV20-1 with TRBJ2-2; 9 bases are shared with TRBD2. This CDR3 spans 17 amino acids. The germline V gene encodes CDR1 DFQATT and CDR2 SNEGSKA (reference sequence). The CDR3 sequence: CCARVFSGRSDTGELFF. The CDR3 DNA is TGCTGTGCTAGAGTTTTTAGCGGGAGAAGCGATACCGGGGAGCTGTTTTTT.

This clonotype was observed many times. The CDR3 sequence: CASSLGTGRYEQYF. The DNA of the CDR3 is TGTGCCAGCAGCTTGGGGACGGGACGGTACGAGCAGTACTTC. The chain uses TRBV5-6 and TRBJ2-7; D might be TRBD1 or TRBD2, each matching 5 bases. The CDR3 is 14 residues long. Trimming left V 0 bases short and J 4 bases short, with 11 bases between. Looked up from germline, CDR1 is SGHDT and CDR2 is YYEEEE.

This clonotype was picked up many times. The chain couples TRBV5-1 to TRBJ1-6; D ambiguous. The V gene lost 5 bases and the J gene lost 8 bases, with 11 bases spanning the gap. The germline CDR1 and CDR2 sequences are SGHRS and YFSETQ. The CDR3 is 13 residues long. CDR3: CASRAGRDSPLHF. CDR3 nucleotides: TGCGCCAGCAGGGCGGGCCGGGATTCACCCCTCCACTTT.

This clonotype was picked up many times. CDR3 DNA sequence: TGCGCCAGCAGCTTGGCCATAGGGCTTAACTATGGCTACACCTTC. As protein: CASSLAIGLNYGYTF. The chain employs TRBV5-1 and TRBJ1-2; D call uncertain. This CDR3 has 15 residues. Germline loops: CDR1 SGHRS, CDR2 YFSETQ. V gave up 0 bases and J gave up 1 base, with 10 bases separating them.

This clonotype has at least ten counts. J is TRBJ2-1 and V is TRBV6-4; 12 nucleotides line up with TRBD2. The CDR3 sequence is 15 residues long. Per germline, CDR1 MRHNA and CDR2 SNTAGT. J was trimmed by 6 bases and V by 5 bases; bases with no gene match: 5. CDR3 in DNA: TGTGCCAGCAGTATGACTAGCGGGAGCGTCAATGAGCAGTTCTTC. Translated, it gives CASSMTSGSVNEQFF.

V gene TRBV3-1 combines with J gene TRBJ1-1, with 8 bases aligning to TRBD1. V trimming: 10 bases; J trimming: 5 bases; junction bases outside the gene matches: 21. Germline lookup yields CDR1 LGHDT and CDR2 YNNKEL (reference sequence). The CDR3 is made up of 17 amino acids. The CDR3: CATSPRQGAVRGTEAFF. DNA of the CDR3: TGTGCCACCTCCCCCCGGCAGGGGGCTGTTAGGGGGACTGAAGCTTTCTTT.

The table lists this clonotype with many counts. The chain uses TRBV7-9 and TRBJ2-2, with D perhaps TRBD2 (6 bases). Per germline, CDR1 SEHNR and CDR2 FQNEAQ (reference sequence). The CDR3 runs to 14 residues. V gave up 5 bases and J gave up 9 bases, with 16 bases separating them. CDR3 sequence: CASSAGTGGRELFF. The CDR3 DNA sequence: TGTGCCAGCAGCGCCGGGACTGGTGGGAGGGAGCTGTTTTTT.

This clonotype was seen repeatedly, ten times or more. V and J are TRBV20-1 and TRBJ2-5; 9 bases are a match to TRBD1. The CDR3 spans 14 residues. V lost 5 bases and J lost 3; bases outside the gene matches: 7. The germline CDR1 and CDR2 sequences are DFQATT and SNEGSKA (reference sequence). This chain's CDR3 is CSAWGQGGKETQYF. The CDR3 bases are TGCAGTGCTTGGGGACAGGGTGGAAAAGAGACCCAGTACTTC.

At least ten counts were recorded for this clonotype. This rearrangement joins TRBV12-3 or TRBV12-4 to TRBJ1-5; D is undetermined. This CDR3 has 15 residues. The V gene lost 3 bases and the J gene lost 0 bases, with 9 bases spanning the gap. The CDR3 region has the DNA TGTGCCAGCAGTTTTCGTGCTTATAGCAATCAGCCCCAGCATTTT. Translated, it gives CASSFRAYSNQPQHF.